This section outlines one T cell receptor beta chain sequence together with its context. The source of the sample is a study of shared clonotypes between healthy human individuals. CD4+ cells were split into CD45RA+ naive and CD45RA-negative memory subsets. Data came from immunoSEQ multiplex PCR; TCRdb stores just in-frame clones and leaves some out. The sample yields just under 350,000 clones, around four fifths seen once. J was trimmed by 4 bases and V by 6 bases; bases with no gene match: 17. The CDR3 extends over 17 amino acids. Germline CDR1 is WSHSY and CDR2 is SAAADI. This sequence was found in a man aged 25 to 40 in good health. Sequenced sample: memory CD4+ T cells sorted from blood. As for subset: CD45RA-negative fraction. The chain uses TRBV10-2 and TRBJ1-1; 7 bases map to TRBD1. The CDR3 DNA is TGCGCCAGCAGCCGAGGGGACAGTGCTCAAGAGGGCACTGAAGCTTTCTTT. Its translation: CASSRGDSAQEGTEAFF.